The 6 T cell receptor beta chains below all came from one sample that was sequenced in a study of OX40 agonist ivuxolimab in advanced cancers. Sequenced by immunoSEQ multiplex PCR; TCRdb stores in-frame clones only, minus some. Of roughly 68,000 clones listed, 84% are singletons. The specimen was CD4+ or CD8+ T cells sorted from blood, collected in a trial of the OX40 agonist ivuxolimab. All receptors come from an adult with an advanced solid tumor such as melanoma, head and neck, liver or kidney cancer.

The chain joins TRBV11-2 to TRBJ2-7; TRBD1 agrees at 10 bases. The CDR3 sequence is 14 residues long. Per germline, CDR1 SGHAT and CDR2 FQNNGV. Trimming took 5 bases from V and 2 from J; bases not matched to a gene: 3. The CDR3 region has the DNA TGTGCCAGCAGCACCGGACAGGGGGCCTACGAGCAGTACTTC. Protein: CASSTGQGAYEQYF. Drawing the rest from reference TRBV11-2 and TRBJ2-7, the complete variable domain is EAGVAQSPRYKIIEKRQSVAFWCNPISGHATLYWYQQILGQGPKLLIQFQNNGVVDDSQLPKDRFSAERLKGVDSTLKIQPAKLEDSAVYLCASSTGQGAYEQYFGPGTRLTVT.

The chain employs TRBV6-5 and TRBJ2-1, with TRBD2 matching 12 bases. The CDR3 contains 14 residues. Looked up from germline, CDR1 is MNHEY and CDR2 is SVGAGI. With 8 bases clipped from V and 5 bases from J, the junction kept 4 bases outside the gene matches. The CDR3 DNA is TGTGCCAGCCGTACTAGCGGGAGGAACAATGAGCAGTTCTTC. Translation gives CASRTSGRNNEQFF.

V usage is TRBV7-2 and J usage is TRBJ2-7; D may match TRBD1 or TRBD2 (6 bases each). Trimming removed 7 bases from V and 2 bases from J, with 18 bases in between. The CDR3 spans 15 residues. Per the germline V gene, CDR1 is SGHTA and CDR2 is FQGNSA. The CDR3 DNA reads TGTGCCAGCATCAAAGAACGGGGGCCCGCCTACGAGCAGTACTTC. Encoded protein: CASIKERGPAYEQYF.

The CDR3: CSVEVRGRRGTEAFF. The CDR3 nucleotides read TGCAGCGTTGAAGTCCGGGGGCGTCGGGGCACTGAAGCTTTCTTT. This chain links TRBV29-1 with TRBJ1-1; D perhaps matches TRBD1 (6 bases). This CDR3 has 15 residues. With 1 base removed from V and 4 bases from J, the gap between germline ends came to 16 bases. In germline, CDR1 is SQVTM, CDR2 ANQGSEA.

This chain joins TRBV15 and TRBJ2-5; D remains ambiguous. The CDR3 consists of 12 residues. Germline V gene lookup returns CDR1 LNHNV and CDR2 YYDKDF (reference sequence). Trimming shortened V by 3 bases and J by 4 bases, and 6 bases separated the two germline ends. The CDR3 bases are TGTGCCACCAGCAGGGCCGGAGAGACCCAGTACTTC. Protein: CATSRAGETQYF.

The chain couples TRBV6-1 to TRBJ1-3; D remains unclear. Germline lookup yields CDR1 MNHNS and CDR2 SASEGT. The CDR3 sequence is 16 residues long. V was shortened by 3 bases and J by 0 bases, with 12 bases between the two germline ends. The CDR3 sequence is CASSEGTSNSGNTIYF. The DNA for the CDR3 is TGTGCCAGCAGTGAGGGCACTTCCAACTCTGGAAACACCATATATTTT.